A single sample is the source of the 12 T cell receptor beta chains below, sequenced in a study of T cells after yellow fever vaccination. Using its own MiXCR run on the 5' RACE reads, TCRdb lists one record per CDR3 protein. The sample has roughly 320,000 distinct CDR3 sequences, about 10% seen once. Sample: CD4+ T cells sorted from PBMCs, taken 45 days after the yellow fever booster vaccination. These receptors all stem from a man aged 18 to 29 who received the YFV17D yellow fever vaccine.

This sequence joins TRBV7-3 and TRBJ1-1, with D hard to call. The germline V gene has CDR1 SGHTA and CDR2 FQGTGA. This CDR3 contains 13 residues. Trimming cost V 5 bases and J 7 bases, with 14 bases left between them. CDR3 DNA sequence: TGTGCCAGCAGCCCCGGGGTTCGGAGTGAAGCTTTCTTT. The encoded protein is CASSPGVRSEAFF.

A single count supports this clonotype. The chain combines TRBV30 with TRBJ1-2, with D unresolved. Germline CDR1 is GTSNPN and CDR2 is SVGIG (reference sequence). The CDR3 totals 12 residues. The V and J ends lost 8 bases and 8 bases respectively, with 18 bases between them. CDR3 DNA: TGTGCCGTAAATGGTCCCTCCCGGGGCTACACCTTC. This codes for CAVNGPSRGYTF. Complete variable domain (other parts from reference TRBV30 and TRBJ1-2): SQTIHQWPATLVQPVGSPLSLECTVEGTSNPNLYWYRQAAGRGLQLLFYSVGIGQISSEVPQNLSASRPQDRQFILSSKKLLLSDSGFYLCAVNGPSRGYTFGSGTRLTVV.

This chain connects TRBV6-4 to TRBJ2-3, with no clear D. The CDR3 is 12 amino acids. V was cut by 0 bases and J by 14 bases, with 12 bases left in between. CDR1 and CDR2 from the germline V gene are MRHNA and SNTAGT. DNA of the CDR3: TGTGCCAGCAGTGACTCCTCCGCGAAGCGGTATTTT. Translated: CASSDSSAKRYF.

This clonotype appeared a few times. The chain combines TRBV7-2 with TRBJ2-7, with D possibly being TRBD2 (6 bases). The CDR3 consists of 16 residues. CDR1 and CDR2 from the germline V gene are SGHTA and FQGNSA. Trimming shortened V by 4 bases and J by 3 bases, and 19 bases separated the two germline ends. CDR3 sequence (DNA): TGTGCCAGCAGCTCGCCCCACCGGGCGGGGAACTACGAGCAGTACTTC. Its protein product is CASSSPHRAGNYEQYF.

This clonotype was counted between two and nine times. V is TRBV20-1 and J is TRBJ1-4, with D uncertain. V dropped 3 bases and J dropped 4 bases, with 9 bases sitting between them. In germline, CDR1 is DFQATT, CDR2 SNEGSKA (reference sequence). This CDR3 is 13 amino acids long. The CDR3 DNA sequence: TGCAGTGCTAGCGCAGGTGATAATGAAAAACTGTTTTTT. Its translation is CSASAGDNEKLFF.

This clonotype was detected only a few times. The rearrangement uses TRBV12-3 or TRBV12-4 and TRBJ2-3; the D is unclear. With 5 bases removed from V and 1 base from J, the gap between germline ends came to 10 bases. The CDR3 runs to 14 residues. The CDR3 sequence: CASSPMVGTDTQYF. The CDR3 DNA follows: TGTGCCAGCAGTCCCATGGTAGGCACAGATACGCAGTATTTT.

In its sample, this clonotype was seen a few times. The chain couples TRBV12-3 or TRBV12-4 to TRBJ1-4; D may be TRBD1 (5 bases). This CDR3 has 15 residues. With 6 bases removed from V and 0 bases from J, the gap between germline ends came to 11 bases. The CDR3 coding sequence is TGTGCCAGCAGCTGGGGCCGTGCAACTAATGAAAAACTGTTTTTT. Protein: CASSWGRATNEKLFF.

The chain combines TRBV7-2 with TRBJ1-4; no reliable D call. The CDR3 covers 13 residues. The germline V gene encodes CDR1 SGHTA and CDR2 FQGNSA. Trimming shortened V by 4 bases and J by 7 bases, and 10 bases separated the two germline ends. This CDR3 reads CASSSSLSEKLFF. DNA of the CDR3: TGTGCCAGCAGCTCCTCGTTGTCTGAAAAACTGTTTTTT.

This sequence joins TRBV5-1 and TRBJ1-3; a possible D gene is TRBD1 (5 bases). This CDR3 has 15 residues. Trimming removed 5 bases from V and 4 bases from J, with 16 bases in between. The V gene's germline CDR1 is SGHRS and CDR2 YFSETQ. CDR3 in DNA: TGCGCCAGCAGACCGGGGACGGCCCGGGGAAACACCATATATTTT. As protein: CASRPGTARGNTIYF.

This clonotype was recorded many times. This rearrangement joins TRBV20-1 to TRBJ2-1, with 8 bases matching TRBD2. Germline trimming cut 3 bases from V and 6 bases from J; bases unmatched to any gene: 7. Germline V lookup: CDR1 DFQATT, CDR2 SNEGSKA (reference sequence). The CDR3 sequence is 14 residues long. The CDR3 reads CSARVGGAVNEQFF. CDR3 sequence (DNA): TGCAGTGCTAGGGTCGGGGGGGCCGTCAATGAGCAGTTCTTC.

This clonotype was detected a few times. The V call is TRBV7-2, the J call TRBJ1-2; D is uncertain. Trimming shortened V by 5 bases and J by 5 bases, and 18 bases separated the two germline ends. The CDR3 sequence is 15 residues long. Germline CDR1 is SGHTA and CDR2 is FQGNSA. The CDR3 DNA reads as TGTGCCAGCAGCCCCTTGTGGAACAGCCCTTATGGCTACACCTTC. Amino acid sequence: CASSPLWNSPYGYTF.

This clonotype was seen only a few times. V and J are TRBV7-2 and TRBJ2-3; 9 bases line up with TRBD1. Germline CDR1 reads SGHTA; CDR2 reads FQGNSA. The J segment lost 8 bases and the V segment lost 3 bases, leaving 6 bases of the junction unmatched. The length of the CDR3 is 14 residues. The CDR3 DNA sequence: TGTGCCAGCAGCTTGGACAGGGGCACGAGTACGCAGTATTTT. Amino acids: CASSLDRGTSTQYF. Drawing the rest from reference TRBV7-2 and TRBJ2-3, the complete variable domain is GAGVSQSPSNKVTEKGKDVELRCDPISGHTALYWYRQSLGQGLEFLIYFQGNSAPDKSGLPSDRFSAERTGGSVSTLTIQRTQQEDSAVYLCASSLDRGTSTQYFGPGTRLTVL.